The 9 T cell receptor beta chains in this list originate from one sample, sequenced in a study of T cell changes during pregnancy in multiple sclerosis. Libraries were prepared by immunoSEQ multiplex PCR; TCRdb keeps only in-frame clonotypes and omits some of them. The data show about 79,000 clones, with about 94% seen just once and around 0.75% held by the top ten. The sample in question was peripheral blood, obtained in the second trimester of pregnancy. These receptors were obtained from a female donor in good health, enrolled as a control in a pregnancy study.

This chain joins TRBV30 and TRBJ1-4; TRBD1 aligns across 7 bases. After removal of 2 bases from V and 4 bases from J, the junction contained 4 bases not matched to a gene. The CDR3 covers 14 residues. CDR1 GTSNPN and CDR2 SVGIG come from the germline V gene (reference sequence). The CDR3 DNA sequence: TGTGCCTGGAGTTTGGACAGGCTTAATGAAAAACTGTTTTTT. It is translated as CAWSLDRLNEKLFF.

The V and J genes are TRBV7-2 and TRBJ1-5; TRBD1 might be the D (6 bases). The CDR3 spans 15 residues. The V end was cut by 1 base, the J end by 6 bases, with 13 bases between. The germline V gene encodes CDR1 SGHTA and CDR2 FQGNSA. CDR3: CASSLGTGSGQPQHF. CDR3 DNA sequence: TGTGCCAGCAGCTTAGGAACAGGGTCAGGTCAGCCCCAGCATTTT.

The J gene is TRBJ2-7, the V gene TRBV14, with a tentative D call TRBD1 (5 bases). This CDR3 comprises 14 residues. Trimming took 0 bases from V and 3 from J, leaving 9 bases between them. The germline V gene encodes CDR1 SGHDN and CDR2 FVKESK. The DNA for the CDR3 is TGTGCCAGCAGCCAAGAACCAGGGCTCTACGAGCAGTACTTC. Protein: CASSQEPGLYEQYF.

This clone showed up just a few times. The chain employs TRBV5-4 and TRBJ1-2; a possible D gene is TRBD1 (6 bases). Germline values: CDR1 SGHNT, CDR2 YYREEE (reference sequence). The CDR3 spans 13 residues. Trimming shortened V by 4 bases and J by 2 bases, and 9 bases separated the two germline ends. The CDR3 here is CASSGQGNYGYTF. CDR3 nucleotide sequence: TGTGCCAGCAGCGGTCAGGGGAACTATGGCTACACCTTC.

This clone has just one count. V is TRBV4-1 and J is TRBJ1-1; possible D gene TRBD1, 5 bases. CDR1 and CDR2 from the germline V gene are MGHRA and YSYEKL. Between the trimmed V and J ends, which lost 0 bases and 0 bases, there was a span of 14 bases. The CDR3 has 17 amino acids. The CDR3 nucleotides are TGCGCCAGCAGCCAAGAGGGGCCAGGGAAGATGAACACTGAAGCTTTCTTT. Translation gives CASSQEGPGKMNTEAFF.

The V and J genes are TRBV5-1 and TRBJ1-6; TRBD1 matches at 7 bases. The CDR3 has 15 residues. The V segment lost 4 bases and the J segment 3 bases; nucleotides outside the gene matches: 4. Per germline, CDR1 SGHRS and CDR2 YFSETQ. This CDR3 reads CASSQGDSYNSPLHF. The CDR3 coding sequence is TGCGCCAGCAGCCAGGGGGACAGCTATAATTCACCCCTCCACTTT.

The J gene is TRBJ2-7, the V gene TRBV15, with TRBD1 matching 8 bases. The V and J ends lost 8 bases and 4 bases, in that order; junction bases with no gene match: 7. The CDR3 spans 13 residues. Germline assignment: CDR1 LNHNV and CDR2 YYDKDF (reference sequence). DNA of the CDR3: TGTGCCACCGGGGACAGGACATCTTACGAGCAGTACTTC. Amino acids: CATGDRTSYEQYF.

The rearrangement links TRBV18 to TRBJ1-1, with D perhaps matching TRBD1 (5 bases). V shed 1 base and J shed 5 bases, with 11 bases lying between them. There are 14 residues in the CDR3. In germline, CDR1 is KGHSH, CDR2 LQKENI. CDR3 DNA: TGTGCCAGCTCACCACTCCGGGGGGGGACTGAAGCTTTCTTT. It translates to CASSPLRGGTEAFF.

The V gene is TRBV6-1, the J gene TRBJ1-2; tentative D call: TRBD1 (6 bases). The CDR3 loop spans 15 amino acids. V gave up 1 base and J gave up 4 bases, with 13 bases separating them. CDR1 and CDR2 (germline): MNHNS, SASEGT. The CDR3 spells CASSEGTEFFYGYTF. The CDR3 nucleotides are TGTGCCAGCAGTGAAGGGACAGAATTCTTCTATGGCTACACCTTC.